Listed below are T cell receptor beta chains from one sample, sequenced in a study of T-cell memory formation after mild COVID-19. MiXCR, applied by TCRdb to the 5' RACE reads, yields one record per CDR3 protein. The table lists 430,000 or so distinct CDR3 sequences, approximately 25% of them singletons. The sequenced sample was PBMCs or a T cell subset sorted from them (not recorded which). The receptors originated from an adult woman who had mild COVID-19 (a few samples of this study predate the infection). Cell type and time point are not known. The CDR3 runs from the conserved cysteine through the conserved F or W. D genes are given only for firm matches. The size field is filled for only some rows; it gives once, few, many or a size class.

V	D	size	J	DNA	CDR3
TRBV29-1	.	.	TRBJ1-2	TGCAGCGTTCACGGCCCGCGGGGCTACACCTTC	CSVHGPRGYTF
TRBV7-8	.	.	TRBJ2-1	TGTGCCAGCGTCGACGTCAATCTCTACAATGAGCAGTTCTTC	CASVDVNLYNEQFF
TRBV7-2	.	few	TRBJ2-2	TGTGCCAGCAGCCGCGGGGTCTGGGAGCTGTTTTTT	CASSRGVWELFF
TRBV7-8	.	few	TRBJ2-7	TGTGCCAGCAGCCCTGAGGTGGGCTTTTACGAGCAGTACTTC	CASSPEVGFYEQYF
TRBV20-1	.	.	TRBJ2-1	TGCAGTGCTAGAGATCCCCCGGGCTCCTACAATGAGCAGTTCTTC	CSARDPPGSYNEQFF
TRBV7-2	TRBD2	.	TRBJ2-7	TGTGCCAGCAGGATAGGGACTAACTCCTACGAGCAGTACTTC	CASRIGTNSYEQYF
TRBV12-3/TRBV12-4	.	few	TRBJ2-1	TGTGCCAGCAGTTTAGGCAGGAGAAGGGACGAGCAGTTCTTC	CASSLGRRRDEQFF
TRBV3-1	.	.	TRBJ2-3	TGTGCCAGCAGCCAAGAACGCGGGGTGAGGGGCACAGATACGCAGTATTTT	CASSQERGVRGTDTQYF
TRBV7-3	.	.	TRBJ2-3	TGTGCCAGCAGCAGACCAGACACAGATACGCAGTATTTT	CASSRPDTDTQYF
TRBV4-1	TRBD2	few	TRBJ2-1	TGCGCCAGCAGCCAAGGACTAGCGGGGGCCTCGACCTACAATGAGCAGTTCTTC	CASSQGLAGASTYNEQFF
TRBV16	.	.	TRBJ2-7	TGTGCCAGCAGTCACTCCGGGACACCGACCTACGAGCAGTACTTC	CASSHSGTPTYEQYF
TRBV7-9	TRBD2	few	TRBJ2-7	TGTGCCAGCAGCCCGCCACCGGGACTAGCCGTCTACGAGCAGTACTTC	CASSPPPGLAVYEQYF
TRBV7-3	TRBD2	.	TRBJ2-1	TGTGCCAGCAGCTCGACCTACCTAGCGGGAGTTGCCTACAATGAGCAGTTCTTC	CASSSTYLAGVAYNEQFF
TRBV11-2	.	.	TRBJ2-1	TGTGCCAGCAGGAGCGCGGGGAAGGTGGGGGATGAGCAGTTCTTC	CASRSAGKVGDEQFF
TRBV30	TRBD1	.	TRBJ1-5	TGTGCCTGGAGTAAAGGACAGGGGAACAATCAGCCCCAGCATTTT	CAWSKGQGNNQPQHF
TRBV4-3	TRBD2	few	TRBJ2-1	TGCGCCAGCAGCCAAGCCCCGGGAGGCCCCAATGAGCAGTTCTTC	CASSQAPGGPNEQFF
TRBV24-1	.	few	TRBJ2-7	TGTGCCACCAGTGGGGACTACGAGCAGTACTTC	CATSGDYEQYF
TRBV7-2	TRBD1	.	TRBJ2-7	TGTGCCAGCAGCATAGCGGGGACAGGGGGCTACTACGAGCAGTACTTC	CASSIAGTGGYYEQYF
TRBV5-4	TRBD1	many	TRBJ1-1	TGTGCCAGCAGCCGGGACAGGTTCACTGAAGCTTTCTTT	CASSRDRFTEAFF
TRBV4-3	.	.	TRBJ2-7	TGCGCCAGCAGCCATTCCCCAGGGTACGAGCAGTACTTC	CASSHSPGYEQYF
TRBV7-9	.	few	TRBJ2-1	TGTGCCAGCAGCTTCCGTGGGGGGACCAATGAGCAGTTCTTC	CASSFRGGTNEQFF
TRBV7-9	.	few	TRBJ1-2	TGTGCCAGCAGCCATCGAAATGAGTATGGCTACACCTTC	CASSHRNEYGYTF
TRBV4-3	.	few	TRBJ2-5	TGCGCCAGCAGCCAAGATCGAGGAACTGGACCACAAGAGACCCAGTACTTC	CASSQDRGTGPQETQYF
TRBV20-1	TRBD1	.	TRBJ1-2	TGCAGTGCTCATGGGACAGGGGCGGATGGCTACACCTTC	CSAHGTGADGYTF
TRBV30	.	few	TRBJ2-3	TGTGCCTGGAGTGCGGCGCTGGGTACGCAGTATTTT	CAWSAALGTQYF
TRBV6-1	.	.	TRBJ1-2	TGTGCCAGCAGTGAAGGACTAAACTATGGCTACACCTTC	CASSEGLNYGYTF
TRBV9	TRBD2	.	TRBJ2-3	TGTGCCAGCAGCGTAGGACGGGGGGGCGGATCGGATACGCAGTATTTT	CASSVGRGGGSDTQYF
TRBV5-1	TRBD2	.	TRBJ2-3	TGCGCCAGCAGCTTTAGCGGGAGAGGAGATACGCAGTATTTT	CASSFSGRGDTQYF